This TCR beta chain was identified during a study of blood T cell repertoires in COVID-19. The participants were between about 18 and 100 years old and came from roughly 25 US areas. The table lists this clone with a few counts. Other DNA sequences in the sample encode the same CDR3. With V trimmed by 4 bases and J by 8 bases, 8 bases remained unmatched. Germline CDR1 reads KGHDR; CDR2 reads SFDVKD. There are 15 residues in the CDR3. Method: immunoSEQ multiplex PCR; TCRdb's copy keeps in-frame clones and lacks some. The data contain fewer than 200,000 clones, approximately 82% of them singletons. The TCR was taken from a woman in her 50s in a cohort exposed to, infected with or recovered from COVID-19 (not recorded which). The specimen was PBMCs or T cells enriched from blood (not recorded which). The chain combines TRBV24-1 with TRBJ1-4; 8 positions agree with TRBD1. DNA of the CDR3: TGTGCCACCAGTGACCCGACAGGGGACGGAGAAAAACTGTTTTTT. It specifies CATSDPTGDGEKLFF.